This TCR beta chain was retrieved from a study of shared clonotypes between healthy human individuals. The V gene's germline CDR1 is SEHNR and CDR2 FQNEAQ (reference sequence). The CDR3 sequence is 16 residues long. Trimming took 5 bases from V and 4 from J; bases not matched to a gene: 7. For each subset, genomic DNA was distributed in equal portions over several immunoSEQ plates. Repertoires were generated with immunoSEQ multiplex PCR, while TCRdb's copy carries only in-frame clones and drops some. The sample lists roughly 2,000,000 clones; roughly 93% were seen once. As defined, naive CD8 cells were CD45RO-negative and positively selected for CCR7, with terminally differentiated effector memory CD45RA+ cells excluded.

The sample was naive CD8+ T cells from PBMCs. This sequence was found in a man aged 18 to 30 in good health. Some clones in this sample may be carry-over from other donors' samples. The chain carries TRBV7-9 and TRBJ2-1; 11 bases fit TRBD2. CDR3 loop: CASSAWGLAEYNEQFF. CDR3 sequence (DNA): TGTGCCAGCAGCGCCTGGGGACTAGCGGAGTACAATGAGCAGTTCTTC.